The TCR beta chain under discussion was sequenced for a study of identical twins. From the 5' RACE reads, TCRdb called clonotypes with MiXCR, one entry per CDR3 protein. The sample has fewer than 900,000 distinct CDR3 sequences; roughly 18% are singletons. Findings of the study overall: Twins shared beta out-of-frame sequences in excess, but this excess was weaker.

The CDR3 spans 14 residues. The V gene end was trimmed by 5 bases and the J gene end by 4 bases; junction bases not matched to a gene: 4. CDR1 is MNHNS and CDR2 is SASEGT in the germline V gene. This clonotype was seen repeatedly, ten times or more. Its antigen is currently unknown. This sample was shared with a second study, whose subject was T cells expressing NK-cell markers.

The sample was PBMCs. The receptor's source is a woman younger than 30 in good health. The V and J genes are TRBV6-1 and TRBJ2-3; 9 bases line up with TRBD1. CDR3 residues: CASSTRTGADTQYF. CDR3 nucleotides: TGTGCCAGCAGTACCCGGACAGGGGCAGATACGCAGTATTTT.